These T cell receptor beta chains were read from a single sample in a study of immune characterization of retroperitoneal liposarcoma. One entry per CDR3 protein, called by TCRdb with MiXCR from the PCR reads. The repertoire has about 2,100 distinct CDR3 sequences, about 29% of them found once; the top ten carry 16%. The sample taken for sequencing was tumor tissue. These receptors were taken from a female donor with retroperitoneal liposarcoma. CDR3s include the opening cysteine and the closing phenylalanine or tryptophan. The D gene is left open where the match is weak. Rows may omit the clone size; those that give it use once, few, many or a size class.

clone size	D gene	V gene	J gene	CDR3 protein	CDR3 DNA
few	NA	TRBV6-2/TRBV6-3	TRBJ2-1	CASSYYADLPGSYNEQFF	TGTGCCAGCAGTTACTACGCTGACCTCCCCGGGTCCTACAATGAGCAGTTCTTC
large	TRBD2	TRBV6-1	TRBJ2-7	CASKKGLAENYEQYF	TGTGCCAGCAAGAAGGGACTAGCGGAGAACTACGAGCAGTACTTC
NA	TRBD2	TRBV2	TRBJ2-1	CASSIHSGSSYNEQFF	TGTGCCAGCAGCATACATAGCGGGAGCTCCTACAATGAGCAGTTCTTC
large	NA	TRBV6-1	TRBJ2-7	CASSSPRRTRYEQYF	TGTGCCAGCAGTTCCCCTCGCAGGACACGGTACGAGCAGTACTTC
medium-sized	TRBD2	TRBV6-1	TRBJ2-1	CASSAPPAIAGEQFF	TGTGCCAGCAGTGCCCCGCCTGCGATAGCGGGGGAGCAGTTCTTC
many	NA	TRBV6-1	TRBJ2-6	CATPYASGANVLTF	TGTGCCACCCCCTATGCCTCTGGGGCCAACGTCCTGACTTTC
NA	NA	TRBV6-1	TRBJ2-7	CASSEALTVAYEQYF	TGTGCCAGCAGTGAAGCGCTAACAGTCGCCTACGAGCAGTACTTC
NA	NA	TRBV4-1	TRBJ2-5	CASSQGRVEGYF	TGCGCCAGCAGCCAGGGCCGTGTCGAGGGGTACTTC
once	NA	TRBV6-5	TRBJ2-4	CASSSGQKSLIQYF	TGTGCCAGCAGTTCCGGCCAAAAGAGCCTCATTCAGTACTTC
few	NA	TRBV5-6	TRBJ2-5	CASSSDTQGIQETQYF	TGTGCCAGCAGCTCAGATACACAGGGTATCCAAGAGACCCAGTACTTC
NA	TRBD2	TRBV6-1	TRBJ2-1	CASSSLAGGPADNEQFF	TGTGCCAGCAGTTCGCTAGCGGGGGGGCCAGCCGACAATGAGCAGTTCTTC
large	TRBD1	TRBV6-1	TRBJ2-5	CASRQGVTQQTETQYF	TGTGCCAGCAGGCAGGGGGTGACCCAGCAGACGGAGACCCAGTACTTC
many	NA	TRBV5-1	TRBJ2-1	CASSLEGPYNEQFF	TGCGCCAGCAGCTTGGAGGGACCTTACAATGAGCAGTTCTTC
large	NA	TRBV12-3/TRBV12-4	TRBJ2-1	CASRGSGGGDEQFF	TGTGCCAGCAGGGGGTCCGGGGGAGGAGATGAGCAGTTCTTC
few	NA	TRBV24-1	TRBJ2-1	CATSDFRLEQFF	TGTGCCACCAGTGATTTCCGACTTGAGCAGTTCTTC